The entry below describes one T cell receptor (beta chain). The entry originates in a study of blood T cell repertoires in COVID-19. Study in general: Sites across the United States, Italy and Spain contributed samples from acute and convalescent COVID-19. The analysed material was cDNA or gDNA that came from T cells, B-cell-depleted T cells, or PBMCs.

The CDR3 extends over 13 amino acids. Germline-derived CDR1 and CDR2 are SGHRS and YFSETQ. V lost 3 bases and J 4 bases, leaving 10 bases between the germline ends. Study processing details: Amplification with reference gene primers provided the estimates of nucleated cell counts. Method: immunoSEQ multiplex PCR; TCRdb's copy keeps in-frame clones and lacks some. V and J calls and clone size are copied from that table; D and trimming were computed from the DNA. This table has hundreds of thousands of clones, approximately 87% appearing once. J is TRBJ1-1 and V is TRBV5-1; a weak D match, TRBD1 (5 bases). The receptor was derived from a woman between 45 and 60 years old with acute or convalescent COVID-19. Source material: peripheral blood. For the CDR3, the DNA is TGCGCCAGCAGCTGGGCGGGGGTCACTGAAGCTTTCTTT. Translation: CASSWAGVTEAFF.